Given below is one T cell receptor beta chain in context. This clonotype was counted many times. What this receptor recognizes is not known. No base qualities exist here, and no much larger clone lies one base off it. Receptor libraries were prepared by 5' RACE. The data were produced on a NextSeq 500. In the TCR library protocol, a unique molecular identifier was attached to each TCR cDNA molecule so that PCR and sequencing errors could be corrected. From the authors' description of their analysis: Decombinator tools were used for TCR identification, UMI-based error correction and CDR3 extraction. TCRs above a frequency of 2 per 1,000, corresponding to the top 1% of the tumor frequency distribution, were defined as expanded. Renyi diversity was computed with the R vegan package after each repertoire had been subsampled 100 times to 5,000 TCRs. CDR3 similarity networks were built from amino acid triplet string-kernel similarity, with CDR3s being connected when pairwise similarity was above 0.82. TCRdb passed the public sequencing reads through fastp at Q25 and MiXCR, retaining productive beta sequences. Merged by CDR3 protein, the rows form single entries marked with the most common genes and DNA. The V and J calls follow TCRdb's processing rather than the paper's. This sample is represented by roughly 18,000 distinct CDR3 sequences; about a fifth of them were singletons. The ten largest clonotypes hold over 5% of the sample.

This sample's time point label indicates: blood at routine non-recurrence follow-up after resection. TCR sequencing used whole RNA extracted from tumor and nontumor lung tissue, or from cryopreserved PBMC samples, without cell sorting. Only patients with enough RNA available from two or more tumor regions were chosen for TCR sequencing. The record originates from a study of spatial heterogeneity in lung cancer (dated by TCRdb to 2018 to 2020). For the wider study: Samples were obtained from roughly 72 patients with early-stage, untreated non-small cell lung cancer from the lung TRACERx cohort. Follow-up PBMC samples were sequenced whenever the samples were available, and the median time to follow-up was 2 to 3 years after resection. Both alpha and beta chains were TCR-sequenced in samples taken at surgery, namely 220 tumor regions, under 80 matched nontumor lung samples and approximately 58 PBMC samples. TCR repertoire features were related to nonsynonymous mutation counts determined by whole-exome sequencing of tumor tissue. The study quantitatively compared TCR alpha and beta repertoires across multiple tumor regions, matched nontumor lung and blood in non-small cell lung cancer. In the raw uncorrected reads, each unique combination of TCR and UMI appeared more than ten times on average. Beta-chain transcripts were consistently detected in greater numbers than alpha-chain transcripts, which likely reflects a higher abundance of beta-chain transcripts. General conclusions and limits of the study: Comparisons of baseline and follow-up blood repertoires included only 14 to 15 patients. Confirming at a functional level the hypothesis that regional TCRs recognize regional mutations was considered to require additional single-cell paired TCR alpha and beta sequencing. Ubiquitous expanded tumor TCRs were found in blood more often at tumor resection than at routine follow-up.

The sequence came from a male donor with early-stage non-small cell lung cancer. Here the sequenced sample was PBMCs, taken at follow-up.

The CDR3 region reads CASSEIPGQPLGYF. DNA sequence: TGTGCCAGCAGTGAGATACCGGGACAGCCCCTAGGGTACTTC. Recombination joined TRBV2 with TRBJ2-7; 7 middle bases align to TRBD1. From the cysteine through the phenylalanine, the CDR3 covers 14 amino acids. Only the CDR3 DNA is retained, 42 bases long and in frame from the first base. V lost 3 bases and J lost 12 bases, and the count of bases not matched to a germline gene is 14. CDR1 and CDR2, per the germline V gene, are SNHLY and FYNNEI.